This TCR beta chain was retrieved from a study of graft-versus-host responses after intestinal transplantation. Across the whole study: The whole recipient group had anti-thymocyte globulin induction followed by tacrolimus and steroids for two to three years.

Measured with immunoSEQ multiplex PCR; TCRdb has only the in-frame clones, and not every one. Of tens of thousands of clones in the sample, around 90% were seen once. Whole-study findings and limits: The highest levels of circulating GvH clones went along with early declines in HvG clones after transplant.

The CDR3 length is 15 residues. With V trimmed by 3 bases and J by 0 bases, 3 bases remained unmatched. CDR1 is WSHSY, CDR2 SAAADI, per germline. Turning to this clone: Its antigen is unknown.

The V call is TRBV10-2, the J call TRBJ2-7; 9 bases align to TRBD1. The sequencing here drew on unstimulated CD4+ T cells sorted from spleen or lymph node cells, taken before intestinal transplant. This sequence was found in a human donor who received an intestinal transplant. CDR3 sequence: CASSEPTGGSYEQYF. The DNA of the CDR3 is TGCGCCAGCAGTGAACCGACAGGGGGCTCCTACGAGCAGTACTTC.